The 5 T cell receptor beta chains given below trace back to one sample, sequenced in a study of T cell responses to AZD1222 COVID-19 vaccine. TCRdb's copy holds only in-frame clones and misses some; the assay was immunoSEQ multiplex PCR. The profile covers about 110,000 clones, with around 90% appearing a single time and around 13% taken by the ten largest. Sequenced material: peripheral blood, taken on day 0 of MenACWY control vaccination. The receptors stem from an adult in good health.

This clone was counted once. The chain couples TRBV4-3 to TRBJ2-7; the D gene could be TRBD1 or TRBD2 (5 bases each). Germline loops: CDR1 LGHNA, CDR2 YSLEER. Trimming left V 0 bases short and J 13 bases short, with 13 bases between. The CDR3 covers 12 residues. The CDR3 is CASSQDSGRVYF. The DNA for the CDR3 is TGCGCCAGCAGCCAAGATTCGGGGCGGGTTTACTTC.

The chain links TRBV18 to TRBJ2-7; D remains ambiguous. V was cut by 3 bases and J by 2 bases, with 11 bases left in between. This CDR3 has 14 amino acids. CDR1 and CDR2 from the germline V gene are KGHSH and LQKENI. CDR3 in DNA: TGTGCCAGCTCACCGGTAGACGGCCCCTACGAGCAGTACTTC. This gives the protein CASSPVDGPYEQYF.

The rearrangement joins TRBV3-1 (or the pseudogene TRBV3-2) to TRBJ2-7, with a weak D call TRBD2 (5 bases). Germline CDR1 is LGHDT and CDR2 is YNNKEL (reference sequence). V was pared by 1 base and J by 5 bases, with 12 bases between. The CDR3 consists of 14 residues. CDR3 coding DNA: TGTGCCAGCAGCCAAGGGATCGGGGTGGACGAGCAGTACTTC. Translation: CASSQGIGVDEQYF.

The rearrangement uses TRBV7-2 and TRBJ2-7; 11 bases align to TRBD2. Germline V gene sequence: CDR1 SGHTA, CDR2 FQGNSA. The trim removed 3 bases at V and 5 bases at J, leaving 9 bases unmatched. The CDR3 runs to 16 residues. Here the CDR3 reads CASSFTLAGVGDEQYF. CDR3 DNA: TGTGCCAGCAGCTTCACACTAGCGGGGGTCGGCGACGAGCAGTACTTC.

The V and J genes are TRBV27 and TRBJ2-1, with TRBD1 matching over 9 bases. The CDR3 is 15 residues long. V dropped 4 bases and J dropped 1; count of bases not matched to a gene: 2. Germline V CDR1 and CDR2: MNHEY, SMNVEV (reference sequence). CDR3 in amino acids: CASSWGQGSYNEQFF. The DNA for the CDR3 is TGTGCCAGCAGTTGGGGACAGGGATCCTACAATGAGCAGTTCTTC.